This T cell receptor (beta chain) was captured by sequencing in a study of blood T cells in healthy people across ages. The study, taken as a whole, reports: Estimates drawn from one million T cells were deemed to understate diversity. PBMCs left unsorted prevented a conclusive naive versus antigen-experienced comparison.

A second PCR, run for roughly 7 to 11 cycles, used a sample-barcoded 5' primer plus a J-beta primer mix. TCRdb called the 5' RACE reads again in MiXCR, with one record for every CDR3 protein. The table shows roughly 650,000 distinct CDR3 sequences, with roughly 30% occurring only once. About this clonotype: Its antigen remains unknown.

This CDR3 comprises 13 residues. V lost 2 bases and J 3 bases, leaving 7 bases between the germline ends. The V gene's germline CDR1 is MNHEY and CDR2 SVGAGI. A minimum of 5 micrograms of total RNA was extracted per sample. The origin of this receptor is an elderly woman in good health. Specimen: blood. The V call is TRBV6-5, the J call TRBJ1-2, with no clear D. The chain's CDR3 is CASSYSPDYGYTF. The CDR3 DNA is TGTGCCAGCAGTTACAGTCCGGACTATGGCTACACCTTC.